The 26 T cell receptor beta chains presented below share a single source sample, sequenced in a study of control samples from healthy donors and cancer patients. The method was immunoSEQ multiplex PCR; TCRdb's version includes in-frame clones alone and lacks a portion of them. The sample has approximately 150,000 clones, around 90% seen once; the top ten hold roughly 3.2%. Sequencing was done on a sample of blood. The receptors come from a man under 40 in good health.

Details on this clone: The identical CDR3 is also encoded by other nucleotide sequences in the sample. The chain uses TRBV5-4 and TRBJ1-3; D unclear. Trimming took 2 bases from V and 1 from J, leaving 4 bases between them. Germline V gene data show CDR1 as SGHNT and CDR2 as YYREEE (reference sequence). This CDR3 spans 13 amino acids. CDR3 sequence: CASSLGSGNTIYF. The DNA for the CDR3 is TGTGCCAGCAGCTTAGGATCTGGAAACACCATATATTTT.

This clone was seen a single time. CDR3: CASSPSAAMGQPQHF. CDR3 DNA sequence: TGTGCCAGCTCACCCTCGGCGGCGATGGGTCAGCCCCAGCATTTT. The chain employs TRBV18 and TRBJ1-5; no reliable D call. V lost 3 bases and J 6 bases, leaving 15 bases between the germline ends. Per the germline V gene, CDR1 is KGHSH and CDR2 is LQKENI. The CDR3 sequence is 15 residues long.

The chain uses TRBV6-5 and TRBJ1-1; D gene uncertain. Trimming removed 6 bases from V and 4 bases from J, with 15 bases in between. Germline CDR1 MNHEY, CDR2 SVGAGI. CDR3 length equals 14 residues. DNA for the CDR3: TGTGCCAGCAGAGGAATCCGGGCGGCCACTGAAGCTTTCTTT. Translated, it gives CASRGIRAATEAFF.

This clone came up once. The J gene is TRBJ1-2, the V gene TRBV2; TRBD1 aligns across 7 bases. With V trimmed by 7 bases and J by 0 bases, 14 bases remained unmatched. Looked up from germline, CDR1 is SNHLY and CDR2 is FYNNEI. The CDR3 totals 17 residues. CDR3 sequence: CASNPTGSPTANYGYTF. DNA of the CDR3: TGTGCCAGCAATCCGACAGGGAGCCCTACCGCTAACTATGGCTACACCTTC.

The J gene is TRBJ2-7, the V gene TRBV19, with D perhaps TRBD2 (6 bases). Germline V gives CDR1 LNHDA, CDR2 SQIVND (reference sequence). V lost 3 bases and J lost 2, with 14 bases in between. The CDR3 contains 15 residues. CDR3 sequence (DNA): TGTGCCAGTAGTATCGTAGCGGTCCCGACCTACGAGCAGTACTTC. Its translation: CASSIVAVPTYEQYF.

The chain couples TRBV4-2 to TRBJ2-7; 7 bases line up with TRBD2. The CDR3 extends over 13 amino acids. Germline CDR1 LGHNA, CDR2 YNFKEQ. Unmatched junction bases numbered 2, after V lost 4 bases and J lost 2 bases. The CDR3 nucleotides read TGTGCCAGCAGCCCCGGGACTACCTACGAGCAGTACTTC. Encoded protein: CASSPGTTYEQYF.

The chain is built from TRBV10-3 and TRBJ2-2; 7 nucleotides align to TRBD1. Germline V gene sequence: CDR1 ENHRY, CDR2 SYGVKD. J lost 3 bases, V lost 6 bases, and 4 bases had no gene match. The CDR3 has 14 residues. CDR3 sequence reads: CAISGTADTGELFF. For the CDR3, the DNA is TGTGCCATCAGCGGGACAGCTGACACCGGGGAGCTGTTTTTT.

In DNA form, the CDR3 reads TGTGCCAGCAGTGATAGGGAACTAGCGGGGTTTGAGCAGTTCTTC. This translates into CASSDRELAGFEQFF. This rearrangement joins TRBV2 to TRBJ2-1, with 10 bases fitting TRBD2. V was pared by 3 bases and J by 9 bases, with 8 bases of the junction left unmatched. Germline CDR1 is SNHLY and CDR2 is FYNNEI. The CDR3 loop spans 15 amino acids.

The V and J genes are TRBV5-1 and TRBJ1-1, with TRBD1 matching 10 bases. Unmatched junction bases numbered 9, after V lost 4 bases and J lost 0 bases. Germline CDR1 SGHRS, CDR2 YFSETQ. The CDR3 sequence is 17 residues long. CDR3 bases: TGCGCCAGCAGCACCCGGGACAGGGGTTTTATGAACACTGAAGCTTTCTTT. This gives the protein CASSTRDRGFMNTEAFF.

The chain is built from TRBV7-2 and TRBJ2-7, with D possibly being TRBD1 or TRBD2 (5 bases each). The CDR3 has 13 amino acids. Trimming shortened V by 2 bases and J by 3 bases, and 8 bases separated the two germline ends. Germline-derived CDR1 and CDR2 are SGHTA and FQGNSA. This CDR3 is CASSLRGDYEQYF. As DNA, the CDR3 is TGTGCCAGCAGCTTACGGGGCGACTACGAGCAGTACTTC.

Written as DNA, the CDR3 is TGTGCCAGCAGCCAAGTGACCCTCAAGGGTTCCACTGAAGCTTTCTTT. Protein product: CASSQVTLKGSTEAFF. The chain is built from TRBV3-1 (or the pseudogene TRBV3-2) and TRBJ1-1, with D hard to call. The V end lost 1 base, the J end lost 4 bases, and 16 bases lay between the germline ends. This CDR3 has 16 residues. Germline CDR1 is LGHDT and CDR2 is YNNKEL (reference sequence).

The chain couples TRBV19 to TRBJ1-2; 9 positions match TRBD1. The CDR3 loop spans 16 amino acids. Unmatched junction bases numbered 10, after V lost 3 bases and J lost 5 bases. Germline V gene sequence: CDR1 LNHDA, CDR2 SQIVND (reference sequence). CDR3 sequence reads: CASSIFGTGRKYGYTF. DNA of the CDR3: TGTGCCAGTAGTATTTTTGGGACAGGGAGGAAATATGGCTACACCTTC.

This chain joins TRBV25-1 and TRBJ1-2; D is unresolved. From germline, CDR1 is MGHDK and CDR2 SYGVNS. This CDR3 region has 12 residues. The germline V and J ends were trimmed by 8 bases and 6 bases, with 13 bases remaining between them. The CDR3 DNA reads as TGTGCCAGCCAACTGGGCAGGAATGGCTACACCTTC. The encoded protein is CASQLGRNGYTF.

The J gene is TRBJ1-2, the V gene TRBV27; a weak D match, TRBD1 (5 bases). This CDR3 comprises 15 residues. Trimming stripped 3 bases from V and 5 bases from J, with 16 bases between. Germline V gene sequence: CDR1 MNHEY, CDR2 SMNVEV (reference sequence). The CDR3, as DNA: TGTGCCAGCAGTTTTATAGACAGTCTACCGTATGGCTACACCTTC. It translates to CASSFIDSLPYGYTF.

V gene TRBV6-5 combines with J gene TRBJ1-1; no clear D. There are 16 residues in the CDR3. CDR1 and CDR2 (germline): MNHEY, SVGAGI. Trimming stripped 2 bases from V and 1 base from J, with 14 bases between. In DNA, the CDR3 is TGTGCCAGCAGTTACCTCAGGAGCACCCGGAACACTGAAGCTTTCTTT. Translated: CASSYLRSTRNTEAFF.

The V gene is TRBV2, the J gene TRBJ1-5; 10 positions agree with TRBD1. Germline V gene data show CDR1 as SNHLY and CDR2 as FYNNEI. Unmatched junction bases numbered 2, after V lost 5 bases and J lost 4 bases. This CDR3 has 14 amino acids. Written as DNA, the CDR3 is TGTGCCAGCAGTTGGGACAGGGGAAATCAGCCCCAGCATTTT. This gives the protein CASSWDRGNQPQHF.

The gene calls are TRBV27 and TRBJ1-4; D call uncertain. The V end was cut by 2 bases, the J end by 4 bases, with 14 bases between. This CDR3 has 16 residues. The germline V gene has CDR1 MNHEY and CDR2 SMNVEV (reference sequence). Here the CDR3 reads CASSLTLRLFNEKLFF. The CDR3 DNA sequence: TGTGCCAGCAGTTTAACGCTCAGGTTATTTAATGAAAAACTGTTTTTT.

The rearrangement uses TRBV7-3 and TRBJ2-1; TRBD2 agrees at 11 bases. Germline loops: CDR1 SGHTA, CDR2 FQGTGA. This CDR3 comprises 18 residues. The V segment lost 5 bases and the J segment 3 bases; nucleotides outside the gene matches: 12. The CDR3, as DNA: TGTGCCAGCAGCGCCAAACCTACTAGCGGGGGACTCTACAATGAGCAGTTCTTC. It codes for CASSAKPTSGGLYNEQFF.

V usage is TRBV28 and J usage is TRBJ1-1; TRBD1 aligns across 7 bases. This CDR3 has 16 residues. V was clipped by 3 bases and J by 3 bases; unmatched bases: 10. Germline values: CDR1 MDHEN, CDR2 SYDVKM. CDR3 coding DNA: TGTGCCAGCAGTTTCGGACAGGCGAGAATTGACACTGAAGCTTTCTTT. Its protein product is CASSFGQARIDTEAFF.

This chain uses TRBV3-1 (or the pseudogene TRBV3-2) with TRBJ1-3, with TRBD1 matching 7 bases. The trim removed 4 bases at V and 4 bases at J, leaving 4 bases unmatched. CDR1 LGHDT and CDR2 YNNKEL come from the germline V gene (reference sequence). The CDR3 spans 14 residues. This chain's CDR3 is CASSLAGGGNTIYF. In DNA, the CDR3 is TGTGCCAGCAGCCTTGCAGGGGGGGGAAACACCATATATTTT.

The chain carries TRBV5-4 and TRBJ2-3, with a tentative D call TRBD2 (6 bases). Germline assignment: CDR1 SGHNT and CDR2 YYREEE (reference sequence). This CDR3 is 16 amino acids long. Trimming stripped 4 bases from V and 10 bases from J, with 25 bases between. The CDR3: CASSPGGNPRGSSQYF. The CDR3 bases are TGTGCCAGCAGCCCTGGGGGGAACCCCCGGGGGAGCTCGCAGTATTTT.

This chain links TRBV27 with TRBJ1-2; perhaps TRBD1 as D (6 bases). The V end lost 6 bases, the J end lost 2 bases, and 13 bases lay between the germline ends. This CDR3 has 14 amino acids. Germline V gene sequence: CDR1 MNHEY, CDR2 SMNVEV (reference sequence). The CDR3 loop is CASSPYRENYGYTF. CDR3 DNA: TGTGCCAGCAGCCCTTACAGGGAAAACTATGGCTACACCTTC.

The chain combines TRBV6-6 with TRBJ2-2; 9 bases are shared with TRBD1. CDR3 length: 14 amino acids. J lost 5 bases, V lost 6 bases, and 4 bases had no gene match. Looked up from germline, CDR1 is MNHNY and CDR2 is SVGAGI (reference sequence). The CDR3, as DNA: TGTGCCAGCAGGGAACAGGGGGCTACCGGGGAGCTGTTTTTT. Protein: CASREQGATGELFF.

The CDR3 region has the DNA TGCAGTGCCGAGACTAGCTACGAGCAGTACTTC. Its protein is CSAETSYEQYF. V is TRBV20-1 and J is TRBJ2-7; D might be TRBD2 (6 bases). Trimming pared 6 bases from V and 3 bases from J, leaving 9 bases between. The CDR3 runs 11 residues. CDR1 DFQATT and CDR2 SNEGSKA come from the germline V gene (reference sequence).

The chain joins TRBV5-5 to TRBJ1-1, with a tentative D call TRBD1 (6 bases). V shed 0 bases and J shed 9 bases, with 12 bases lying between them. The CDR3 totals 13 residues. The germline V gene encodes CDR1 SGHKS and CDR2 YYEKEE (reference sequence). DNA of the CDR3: TGTGCCAGCAGCTTGGAGGCGGGGGCCAAAGCTTTCTTT. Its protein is CASSLEAGAKAFF.

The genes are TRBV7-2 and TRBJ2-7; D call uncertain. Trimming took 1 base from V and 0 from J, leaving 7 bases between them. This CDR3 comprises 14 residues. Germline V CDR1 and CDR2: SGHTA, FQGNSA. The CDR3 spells CASSLVGYSYEQYF. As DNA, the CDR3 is TGTGCCAGCAGCTTAGTGGGGTACTCCTACGAGCAGTACTTC.